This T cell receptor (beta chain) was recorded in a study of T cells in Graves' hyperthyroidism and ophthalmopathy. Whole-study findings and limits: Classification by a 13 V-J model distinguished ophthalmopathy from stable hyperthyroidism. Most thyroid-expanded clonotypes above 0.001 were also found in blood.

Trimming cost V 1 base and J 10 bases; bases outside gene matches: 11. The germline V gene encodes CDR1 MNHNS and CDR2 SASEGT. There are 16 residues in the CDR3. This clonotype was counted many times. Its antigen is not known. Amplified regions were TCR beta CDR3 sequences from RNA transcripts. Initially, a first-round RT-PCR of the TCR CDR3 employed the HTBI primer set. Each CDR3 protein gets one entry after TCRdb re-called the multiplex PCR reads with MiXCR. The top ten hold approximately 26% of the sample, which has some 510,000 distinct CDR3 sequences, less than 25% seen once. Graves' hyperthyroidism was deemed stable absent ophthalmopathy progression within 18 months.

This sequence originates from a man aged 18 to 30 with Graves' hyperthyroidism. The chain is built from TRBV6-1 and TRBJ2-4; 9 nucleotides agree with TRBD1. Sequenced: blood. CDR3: CASSEGSGQGLLIQYF. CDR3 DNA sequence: TGTGCCAGCAGTGAAGGCTCGGGACAGGGCCTCCTTATTCAGTACTTC.